A selection of T cell receptor beta chains follows, all from one sample in a study of blood T cells in healthy people across ages. From the 5' RACE reads, TCRdb called clonotypes with MiXCR, one entry per CDR3 protein. The data show approximately 800,000 distinct CDR3 sequences, about 48% seen once. Material for sequencing was blood. The source is an elderly man in good health. CDR3s leave out the opening cysteine and the closing phenylalanine or tryptophan.

j_call v_call cdr3_aa
TRBJ1-4 TRBV5-1 ASRPQGRTNEKLF
TRBJ2-5 TRBV18 ASSPLGRPQETQY
TRBJ1-2 TRBV7-9 ASSLDPRSPGPPSGYT
TRBJ2-6 TRBV28 ATRTTGGGANVLT
TRBJ2-3 TRBV28 ASSSWREVRADTQY
TRBJ2-1 TRBV5-4 ASSLGPAGQNEQF
TRBJ2-1 TRBV20-1 SASSSQGNEQF
TRBJ2-1 TRBV12-3/TRBV12-4 ASSPRDREYNEQF
TRBJ2-1 TRBV20-1 SASVGRTYNEQF
TRBJ2-3 TRBV2 ASSARGVDTQY
TRBJ1-2 TRBV28 ASSPVLANYGYT
TRBJ1-1 TRBV30 AWSGTGAEAF
TRBJ1-2 TRBV7-2 ATRDRGGYGYT
TRBJ2-3 TRBV18 ASSPLQAGAPPNTQY